This note documents a single TCR beta chain sequence. There are many counts of this clonotype. Its target antigen remains unknown. No per-base quality is available; no much larger clone lies one base away. From a lookup of the germline V gene (reference sequence), CDR1 and CDR2 are DFQATT and SNEGSKA. Deletion took 6 bases off V and 5 bases off J, with a span of 10 bases between the germline ends. Inclusive of the bounding cysteine and phenylalanine, the CDR3 is 11 residues long. Only the CDR3 part of the read is kept: 33 bases, read in frame from the first base. For the unsorted PBMC libraries, 2 million PBMCs were stored in RNAlater at -80 degrees C until RNA extraction and were used to generate the libraries. The multiple sclerosis patients were enrolled in a US clinical protocol that evaluated disease progression with magnetic resonance imaging. Peripheral blood was subjected to Ficoll-Hypaque density gradient centrifugation to isolate PBMCs, which were then cryopreserved in liquid nitrogen.

The data belong to a study of neurological immune-mediated disorders (dated by TCRdb to about 2019). For context, the study as a whole: Of the approximately 35 multiple sclerosis patients, around 30 had relapsing-remitting MS and 3 had secondary progressive MS. The cohort was made up of 68 subjects, consisting of roughly 15 HAM/TSP patients, around 35 multiple sclerosis patients and some 20 healthy controls. Using UMI-based sequencing, the study compared peripheral blood TCR-beta repertoires from patients with HTLV-I-associated myelopathy (HAM/TSP), patients with multiple sclerosis, and healthy controls. Longitudinal samples, technical triplicates and paired sorted CD4+ and CD8+ T-cell subsets, alongside PBMC samples, were included among the 106 TCR-beta libraries.

Overall study results and their limits: The highest TCR clonal expansion was observed in HAM/TSP patients, whereas the lowest was observed in MS patients, even when compared with healthy controls. No clinical or MRI features were associated with the MS cluster, and the authors said that larger cohorts are needed. No identical CDR3 amino acid sequences were found to be shared among expanded clones across subjects, suggesting that TCR-beta repertoires were private in all groups. Repertoires from 18 of 34 MS patients were grouped by phylogenetic analysis into a cluster of related CDR3 sequences, suggesting a possible repertoire-level signature.

To synthesize cDNA, template-switch 5'RACE was performed with a primer carrying a 10-nucleotide random unique molecular identifier so that each TCR transcript was tagged. Each sequencing run produced over 190 million TCR-beta sequences covering 15-18 subjects. The RNeasy kit was used for extraction of total RNA. Using the KAPA Real-time Library Amplification kit, TCR-beta VDJ regions were amplified with primers for the TCR constant region and the 5'RACE anchor. Sample indexes and Illumina adaptors were added in a first PCR, and a second PCR then increased library yield. After Ampure bead purification, the roughly 650 bp TCR product was size-selected on a 2% E-gel SizeSelection system. Before pooling, library quality was assessed on a Bioanalyzer, concentration was determined with Qubit, and library quantification was performed with the Kapa Library Quantification kit. An Illumina HiSeq 2500 sequenced the libraries paired-end 2 x 150 bp. To increase sequence diversity, about 25-30% phiX was spiked into each library pool. The paper's data handling went like this. The UMI-based MiGEC pipeline processed quality-filtered reads and removed over 80% of raw TCR sequences during error correction. IMGT germline references were used for aligning VDJ genes, and each clonotype was defined as a unique CDR3 amino acid sequence together with its V-J genes. Clonal expansion, Shannon diversity and CDR3 relatedness (CalcPairwiseDistances, ClusterSamples) were evaluated with VDJtools, and phylogenetic trees were built with CLCbio workbench. Using coefficient-of-variation modelling across technical triplicates, the study counted a clone as expanded if it had at least 8 unique UMIs. Using fastp trimming at Q25 and MiXCR clonotype assembly, TCRdb reanalyzed the public sequencing data and kept in-frame beta chains. Each CDR3 protein appears once, grouped with its most common genes and DNA. Here the V and J calls rest on TCRdb's processing, not on the authors' analysis. The sample contains 50,000 to 55,000 distinct CDR3 sequences, over 3.5% of them found a single time. The ten top clones hold over 5% of the sample.

The receptor was derived from a man between 60 and 75 years old with multiple sclerosis. The sequencing input was PBMCs. The chain couples TRBV20-1 to TRBJ2-5, with the D gene call left open. CDR3 protein: CSAAPWETQYF. The nucleotide sequence is TGCAGTGCCGCGCCATGGGAGACCCAGTACTTC.